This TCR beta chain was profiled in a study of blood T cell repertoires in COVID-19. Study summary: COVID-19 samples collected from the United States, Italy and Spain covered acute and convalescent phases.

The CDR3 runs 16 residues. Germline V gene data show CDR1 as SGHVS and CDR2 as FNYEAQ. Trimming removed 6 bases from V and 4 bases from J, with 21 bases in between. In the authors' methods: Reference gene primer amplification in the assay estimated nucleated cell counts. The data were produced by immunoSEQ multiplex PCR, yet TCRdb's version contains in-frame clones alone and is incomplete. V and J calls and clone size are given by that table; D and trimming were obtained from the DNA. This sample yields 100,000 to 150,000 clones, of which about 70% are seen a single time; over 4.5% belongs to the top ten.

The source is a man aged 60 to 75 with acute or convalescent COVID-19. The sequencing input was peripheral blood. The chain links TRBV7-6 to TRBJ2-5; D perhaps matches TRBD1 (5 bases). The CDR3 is CASRSPYIAQGETQYF. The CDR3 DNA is TGTGCCAGCAGATCCCCATACATCGCCCAGGGAGAGACCCAGTACTTC.